This TCR beta chain was retrieved from a study of T cell repertoires in cytomegalovirus infection (dated by TCRdb to between 2018 and 2020). Some background on the complete study: Recently identified HLA-C-restricted CMV epitopes, whose presentation resists viral immunomodulation, were targeted by peptide stimulations together with well-studied HLA-B-restricted epitopes. Donor HLA type was relevant to the analysis, because carriage of CMV infection together with the matching HLA type was indicated by public TCR beta signatures.

This sample's treatment or condition label indicates: in vitro stimulation with specific CMV peptide epitopes to enrich CMV-specific T cells. The sequencing machine was an Illumina HiSeq 1500. TCRdb trimmed public reads at Q25 via fastp, called clones via MiXCR and kept in-frame beta chains. Each record represents a unique CDR3 protein, reported with the most common genes and DNA among its rows. For this sample there are more than 250,000 distinct CDR3 sequences; roughly 25% appear just once. Clones ranked in the top ten supply roughly 13% of the sample. Remarks on this clonotype: What antigen it recognizes has not been identified. No base-level quality is on record; no much larger clone is a single base apart.

Findings and caveats that apply to the study as a whole: Carriers of CMV infection plus the relevant HLA type were discriminated by the cumulative frequency of public TCR beta family members in the study cohort and in an independent roughly 370-donor cohort. The ex vivo response was dominated by HLA-C-restricted CMV-specific TCR beta clonotypes, which also provided the single most frequent clonotype in two of eight donors.

After removal of 1 base from V and 4 bases from J, the junction retains 5 bases not matched to a gene. Looking up the germline V gene yields CDR1 SNHLY and CDR2 FYNNEI. The CDR3 spans 15 residues, from the cysteine through the phenylalanine. Only the CDR3 part of the read is kept: 45 bases, read in frame from the first base. This sample comprised cultured PBMCs, obtained from culture after CMV antigen stimulation. Rearrangement joined TRBV2 to TRBJ2-5; 8 junctional bases match TRBD1. This clonotype was sampled from a human donor in good health (CMV status not recorded). Some clones in this sample may be carry-over from other donors' samples. This receptor carries the CDR3 CASSEETGVGETQYF. The bases read TGTGCCAGCAGTGAAGAGACAGGGGTCGGAGAGACCCAGTACTTC.